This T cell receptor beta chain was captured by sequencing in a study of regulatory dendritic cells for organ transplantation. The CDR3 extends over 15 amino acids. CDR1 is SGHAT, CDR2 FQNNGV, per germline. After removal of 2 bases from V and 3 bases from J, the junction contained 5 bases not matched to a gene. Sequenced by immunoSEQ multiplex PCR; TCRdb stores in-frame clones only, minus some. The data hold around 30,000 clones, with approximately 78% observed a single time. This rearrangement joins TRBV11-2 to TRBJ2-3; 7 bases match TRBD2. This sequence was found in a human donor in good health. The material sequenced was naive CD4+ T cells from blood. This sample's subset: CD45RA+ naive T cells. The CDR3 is CASSLLSGETDTQYF. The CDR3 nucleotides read TGTGCCAGCAGCTTACTAAGCGGGGAAACAGATACGCAGTATTTT.